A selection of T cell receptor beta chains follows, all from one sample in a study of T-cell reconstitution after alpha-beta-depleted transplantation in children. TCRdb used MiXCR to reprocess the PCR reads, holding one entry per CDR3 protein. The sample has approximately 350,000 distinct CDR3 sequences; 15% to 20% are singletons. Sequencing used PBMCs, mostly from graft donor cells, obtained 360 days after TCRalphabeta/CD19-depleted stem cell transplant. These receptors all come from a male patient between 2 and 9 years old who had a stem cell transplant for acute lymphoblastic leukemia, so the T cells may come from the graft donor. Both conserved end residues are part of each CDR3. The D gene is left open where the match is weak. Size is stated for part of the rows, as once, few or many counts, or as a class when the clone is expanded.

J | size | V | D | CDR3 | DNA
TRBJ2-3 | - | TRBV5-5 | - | CASTLLASSTDTQYF | TGTGCCAGCACCCTTCTAGCGTCTAGCACAGATACGCAGTATTTT
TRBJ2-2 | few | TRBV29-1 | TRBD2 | CSVLAGGPNTGELFF | TGCAGCGTTTTAGCGGGAGGGCCGAACACCGGGGAGCTGTTTTTT
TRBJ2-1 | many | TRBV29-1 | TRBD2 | CSVVPSGRYNEQFF | TGCAGCGTTGTCCCTAGCGGGAGATACAATGAGCAGTTCTTC
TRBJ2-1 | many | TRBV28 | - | CASSLPHYVRNEQFF | TGTGCCAGCAGTTTACCCCATTATGTGCGGAATGAGCAGTTCTTC
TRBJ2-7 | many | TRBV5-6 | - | CASSLSDEQYF | TGTGCCAGCAGCTTGAGCGACGAGCAGTACTTC
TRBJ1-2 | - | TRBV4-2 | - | CASSQGPGEYYGYTF | TGTGCCAGCAGCCAAGGTCCAGGGGAATACTATGGCTACACCTTC
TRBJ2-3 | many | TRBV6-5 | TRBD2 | CASSYKRLAGTDTQYF | TGTGCCAGCAGTTACAAGCGACTAGCGGGCACAGATACGCAGTATTTT
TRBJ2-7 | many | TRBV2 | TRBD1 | CAVTGTVHF | TGTGCCGTGACCGGGACAGTGCACTTC
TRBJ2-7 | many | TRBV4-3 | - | CASSQDRGSYEQYF | TGCGCCAGCAGCCAAGACAGGGGTTCCTACGAGCAGTACTTC
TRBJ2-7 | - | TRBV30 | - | CAWSVRGVAEQYF | TGTGCCTGGAGTGTACGTGGGGTGGCCGAGCAGTACTTC
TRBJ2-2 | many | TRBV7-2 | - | CASSLDMTNAGELFF | TGTGCCAGCAGCTTAGATATGACGAACGCCGGGGAGCTGTTTTTT
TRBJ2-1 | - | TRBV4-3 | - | CASSQSNLDRTTPREQFF | TGCGCCAGCAGCCAGTCGAACCTCGATCGGACTACCCCCCGGGAGCAGTTCTTC
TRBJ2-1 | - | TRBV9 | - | CASSVERGGDNEQFF | TGTGCCAGCAGCGTAGAAAGAGGGGGTGATAATGAGCAGTTCTTC
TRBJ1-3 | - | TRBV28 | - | CASRTGTRNTIYF | TGTGCCAGCAGAACAGGGACCAGAAACACCATATATTTT
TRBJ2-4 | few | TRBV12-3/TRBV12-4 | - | CASSTQGMNIQYF | TGTGCCAGCAGTACACAGGGAATGAACATTCAGTACTTC
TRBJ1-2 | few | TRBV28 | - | CASSLWADRTSDGYTF | TGTGCCAGCAGCCTGTGGGCAGATAGGACCTCGGATGGCTACACCTTC
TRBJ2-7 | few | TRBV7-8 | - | CASSLDQASYEQYF | TGTGCCAGCAGCTTAGACCAGGCTTCCTACGAGCAGTACTTC
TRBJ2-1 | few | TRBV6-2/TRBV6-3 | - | CASSYSALHYNEQFF | TGTGCCAGCAGTTACTCGGCCTTGCATTACAATGAGCAGTTCTTC
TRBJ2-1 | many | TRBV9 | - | CASSVRGRRDNEQFF | TGTGCCAGCAGCGTAAGAGGGAGGAGGGACAATGAGCAGTTCTTC
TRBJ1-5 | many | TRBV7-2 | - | CASRGQGGEPQHF | TGTGCCAGCAGGGGACAAGGCGGTGAGCCCCAGCATTTT
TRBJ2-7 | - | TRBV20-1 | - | CSARIWDHYEQYF | TGCAGTGCTAGAATTTGGGACCACTACGAGCAGTACTTC
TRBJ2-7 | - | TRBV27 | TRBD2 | CASSLRIGLAVNEQYF | TGTGCCAGCAGTTTAAGAATTGGACTAGCGGTTAACGAGCAGTACTTC
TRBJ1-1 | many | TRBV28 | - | CASSLWDSRNTEAFF | TGTGCCAGCAGTTTATGGGACAGTCGGAACACTGAAGCTTTCTTT
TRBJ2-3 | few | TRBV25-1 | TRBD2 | CASSVFSGTGTDTQYF | TGTGCCAGCAGTGTATTTAGCGGGACCGGCACAGATACGCAGTATTTT
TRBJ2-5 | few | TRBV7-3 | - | CASSLKQAETQYF | TGTGCCAGCAGCTTAAAACAGGCGGAGACCCAGTACTTC
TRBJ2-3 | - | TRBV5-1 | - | CASSLDFPDTQYF | TGCGCCAGCAGCTTGGATTTCCCAGATACGCAGTATTTT
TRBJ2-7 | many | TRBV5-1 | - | CASSPPGRWEQYF | TGCGCCAGCAGCCCCCCGGGACGATGGGAGCAGTACTTC